These T cell receptor beta chains were read from a single sample in a study of blood T cell repertoires in COVID-19. Some clones are missing from TCRdb's copy, which holds only in-frame ones; the method was immunoSEQ multiplex PCR. Among under 200,000 clones listed, around 87% were seen once. The sequencing sample was made of PBMCs or T cells enriched from blood (not recorded which). These receptors all come from a woman aged 45-60 years who had recovered from COVID-19. CDR3s include the opening cysteine and the closing phenylalanine or tryptophan. The D gene is left open where the match is weak. Part of the rows lack a size; the others show once, few, many or a class for expanded clones.

TRBJ1-2 | NA | 15 | NA | TRBV4-3 | TGCGCCAGCAGCCAGGCCCGAAGGGGCGACTATGGCTACACCTTC | CASSQARRGDYGYTF
TRBJ2-2 | NA | 14 | NA | TRBV19 | TGTGCCAGTAAGGGCAGGGGAAACACCGGGGAGCTGTTTTTT | CASKGRGNTGELFF
TRBJ2-3 | TRBD2 | 14 | NA | TRBV7-9 | TGTGCCCTAGAGACTAGCGGGGGCACAGATACGCAGTATTTT | CALETSGGTDTQYF
TRBJ2-5 | NA | 14 | NA | TRBV19 | TGTGCCAGTAGTTTCTCCTCCCCGGGTGAGACCCAGTACTTC | CASSFSSPGETQYF
TRBJ1-2 | NA | 13 | NA | TRBV7-2 | TGTGCCAGCAGCAGGACAATGTCTGGTGGCTACACCTTC | CASSRTMSGGYTF
TRBJ2-7 | NA | 14 | once | TRBV6-2/TRBV6-3 | TGTGCCAGCAGTCCCAGGGGCCTCTCCTACGAGCAGTACTTC | CASSPRGLSYEQYF
TRBJ2-7 | NA | 13 | NA | TRBV11-3 | TGTGCCAGCAGCTTTGGTGGGCCCTACGAGCAGTACTTC | CASSFGGPYEQYF
TRBJ1-2 | NA | 14 | NA | TRBV5-1 | TGCGCCAGCAGCCCGTGGGGGGCTAACTATGGCTACACCTTC | CASSPWGANYGYTF
TRBJ1-6 | NA | 16 | NA | TRBV27 | TGTGCCAGCAGTTTAGAGGCGGGAGTGTCAAATTCACCCTTCCACTTT | CASSLEAGVSNSPFHF
TRBJ2-6 | TRBD1 | 19 | NA | TRBV4-2 | TGTGCCAGCAGCCAAGGGGACAGCCTGAGGGTCACCGGGGCCAACGTCCTGACTTTC | CASSQGDSLRVTGANVLTF
TRBJ1-4 | NA | 15 | NA | TRBV7-2 | TGTGCCAGCAGCTCCTCAGGTGCAACTAATGAAAAACTGTTTTTT | CASSSSGATNEKLFF
TRBJ2-7 | TRBD2 | 18 | NA | TRBV27 | TGTGCCAGCATGCGACAGGGAAGGACTAGCGGGGGCTCCTACGAGCAGTACTTC | CASMRQGRTSGGSYEQYF
TRBJ1-5 | TRBD1 | 15 | few | TRBV27 | TGTGCCAGCAGCCGAGGGACAGTTGGCAATCAGCCCCAGCATTTT | CASSRGTVGNQPQHF
TRBJ1-2 | NA | 13 | NA | TRBV7-2 | TGTGCCAGCAGCTCGACAGTGGGAGGTGGCTACACCTTC | CASSSTVGGGYTF
TRBJ1-5 | NA | 17 | NA | TRBV5-6 | TGTGCCAGCAGCTTGAGGGCAGGGCCCTTGGGGAATCAGCCCCAGCATTTT | CASSLRAGPLGNQPQHF
TRBJ2-1 | TRBD2 | 15 | NA | TRBV5-1 | TGCGCCAGCAGCTTGCGCTCCTCGGGGGGCAATGAGCAGTTCTTC | CASSLRSSGGNEQFF
TRBJ1-6 | NA | 13 | NA | TRBV25-1 | TGTGCCAGCAGTCGGTCTCAAAATTCACCCCTCCACTTT | CASSRSQNSPLHF
TRBJ2-6 | TRBD1 | 19 | NA | TRBV5-1 | TGCGCCAGCAGCTTGGCCGGGGGACAGGGTTTCTCTGGGGCCAACGTCCTGACTTTC | CASSLAGGQGFSGANVLTF
TRBJ2-5 | TRBD1 | 15 | NA | TRBV19 | TGTGCCAGTAGTAAGGGGCAGGGGGCGTGGGAGACCCAGTACTTC | CASSKGQGAWETQYF
TRBJ2-1 | TRBD1 | 15 | few | TRBV6-7 | TGTGCCAGCAATAGACAGGGGGTCGGATACAATGAGCAGTTCTTC | CASNRQGVGYNEQFF
TRBJ2-7 | NA | 13 | NA | TRBV9 | TGTGCCAGCAGCACCCGGGCCGAGGGCGAGCAGTACTTC | CASSTRAEGEQYF
TRBJ2-3 | TRBD1 | 14 | NA | TRBV24-1 | TGTGCCACCAACCGGGACAGTCACACAGATACGCAGTATTTT | CATNRDSHTDTQYF
TRBJ2-1 | NA | 16 | NA | TRBV30 | TGTGCCTGGACCGTGGCCCGGGCCCTCAAGCGGGATGAGCAGTTCTTC | CAWTVARALKRDEQFF
TRBJ1-6 | NA | 13 | NA | TRBV6-4 | TGTGCCAGCAGTGAGGAGGATAATTCACCCCTCCACTTT | CASSEEDNSPLHF
TRBJ2-2 | TRBD1 | 13 | NA | TRBV27 | TGTGCCAGCAGTCTGGACAGGGCTCGGGAGCTGTTTTTT | CASSLDRARELFF
TRBJ2-5 | TRBD1 | 16 | once | TRBV11-1 | TGTGCCAGCAGCCAGGGGGACCAACAGAGGGGAGAGACCCAGTACTTC | CASSQGDQQRGETQYF
TRBJ1-1 | NA | 12 | once | TRBV5-1 | TGCGCCAGCAGCTCCCAGAACACTGAAGCTTTCTTT | CASSSQNTEAFF
TRBJ2-4 | TRBD1 | 15 | NA | TRBV9 | TGTGCCAGCAGCGTAGGGGACAGCCCGCGCAACATTCAGTACTTC | CASSVGDSPRNIQYF
TRBJ2-7 | TRBD2 | 15 | NA | TRBV7-8 | TGTGCCAGCAGTACAACTAGCGGGGTCTCCTACGAGCAGTACTTC | CASSTTSGVSYEQYF
TRBJ2-2 | NA | 14 | NA | TRBV19 | TGTGCCAGTAGTCACACCCAGGTTCCCGGGGAGCTGTTTTTT | CASSHTQVPGELFF
TRBJ2-7 | TRBD2 | 15 | NA | TRBV6-2/TRBV6-3 | TGTGCCAGCAGTTCCGGGACTAGCGCCTCCTACGAGCAGTACTTC | CASSSGTSASYEQYF
TRBJ2-7 | NA | 14 | NA | TRBV27 | TGTGCCAGCAGTTCTTCCACGAGCTCCTACGAGCAGTACTTC | CASSSSTSSYEQYF
TRBJ2-3 | NA | 12 | NA | TRBV3-1/TRBV3-2 | TGTGCCAGCAGCCGCGGGCCCGATACGCAGTATTTT | CASSRGPDTQYF
TRBJ1-3 | TRBD1 | 16 | NA | TRBV7-2 | TGTGCCAGCAGCTTATTCGGGACAGGGGTAGGAAACACCATATATTTT | CASSLFGTGVGNTIYF
TRBJ1-3 | TRBD1 | 15 | once | TRBV25-1 | TGTGCCAGCACGCCGGGACAGAGCTCTGGAAACACCATATATTTT | CASTPGQSSGNTIYF
TRBJ2-1 | TRBD1 | 15 | NA | TRBV5-6 | TGTGCCAGCAGCTTAACTCCGGGACAGGGGAATGAGCAGTTCTTC | CASSLTPGQGNEQFF
TRBJ2-1 | TRBD2 | 16 | NA | TRBV4-2 | TGTGCCAGCAGCTTCCAGTCTAGCGGGATGAACAATGAGCAGTTCTTC | CASSFQSSGMNNEQFF
TRBJ1-5 | TRBD1 | 15 | NA | TRBV19 | TGTGCCAGTAGTGTGGGACAGATGCACAATCAGCCCCAGCATTTT | CASSVGQMHNQPQHF
TRBJ1-6 | NA | 18 | NA | TRBV4-2 | TGTGCCAGCAGCCAAGAGGCGGTCAGCAGCTCCTATAATTCACCCCTCCACTTT | CASSQEAVSSSYNSPLHF
TRBJ1-2 | NA | 13 | NA | TRBV19 | TGTGCCAGTAGTATGCGCAGGGAAGGTGGCTACACCTTC | CASSMRREGGYTF
TRBJ2-5 | NA | 13 | few | TRBV11-3 | TGTGCCAGCAGCTTACGGGGGGCGGAGACCCAGTACTTC | CASSLRGAETQYF
TRBJ2-7 | NA | 14 | NA | TRBV5-1 | TGCGCCAGCAGCTCCCTAGACCCGCCCTACGAGCAGTACTTC | CASSSLDPPYEQYF
TRBJ1-1 | NA | 15 | NA | TRBV6-2/TRBV6-3 | TGTGCCAGCAGTTACCCGAAAACAGGGTCGAGTGAAGCTTTCTTT | CASSYPKTGSSEAFF
TRBJ2-5 | TRBD2 | 17 | NA | TRBV11-3 | TGTGCCAGCAGCTTAGGGACTAGCGGGGGACCCCAAGAGACCCAGTACTTC | CASSLGTSGGPQETQYF
TRBJ2-1 | TRBD2 | 17 | NA | TRBV7-8 | TGTGCCAGCAGCTCCTCTGGACTAGCGGGGTCCTACAATGAGCAGTTCTTC | CASSSSGLAGSYNEQFF
TRBJ2-3 | TRBD1 | 17 | once | TRBV7-8 | TGTGCCAGCAGCACCACAGAGACAGGGTCTAGCACAGATACGCAGTATTTT | CASSTTETGSSTDTQYF
TRBJ1-1 | TRBD1 | 13 | NA | TRBV4-3 | TGCGCCAGCAGCCTACAGGGGATGACTGAAGCTTTCTTT | CASSLQGMTEAFF
TRBJ1-1 | NA | 13 | once | TRBV5-1 | TGCGCCAGCAGCCCGGAGGGTTACACTGAAGCTTTCTTT | CASSPEGYTEAFF
TRBJ1-2 | NA | 11 | NA | TRBV6-2/TRBV6-3 | TGTGCCAGCAGTTACTCGGAGGGCTACACCTTC | CASSYSEGYTF
TRBJ2-6 | NA | 21 | NA | TRBV18 | TGTGCCAGCTTCACCACGTTGGGGGGGCAGGGGGCCCACTCTGGGGCCAACGTCCTGACTTTC | CASFTTLGGQGAHSGANVLTF
TRBJ1-4 | TRBD1 | 16 | NA | TRBV4-2 | TGTGCCAGCAGCCAAGATAGGGGACAGAGTAATGAAAAACTGTTTTTT | CASSQDRGQSNEKLFF